This T cell receptor beta chain derives from a study of blood T cell repertoires in COVID-19. The CDR3 extends over 17 amino acids. V gave up 7 bases and J gave up 0 bases; unmatched junction bases: 10. Per the germline V gene, CDR1 is SGHDT and CDR2 is YYEEEE. Data came from immunoSEQ multiplex PCR; TCRdb stores just in-frame clones and leaves some out. The sample includes hundreds of thousands of clones, 88% of them seen just once. This clone was detected once. The V gene is TRBV5-6, the J gene TRBJ2-3, with 11 bases aligning to TRBD2. The clonotype originates from a middle-aged man with acute or convalescent COVID-19. The sequenced sample was peripheral blood. CDR3 in amino acids: CASCRLAGFASTDTQYF. In DNA form, the CDR3 reads TGTGCCAGCTGTAGACTAGCGGGGTTTGCTAGCACAGATACGCAGTATTTT. The full variable domain, rest sourced from reference TRBV5-6 and TRBJ2-3, is DAGVTQSPTHLIKTRGQQVTLRCSPKSGHDTVSWYQQALGQGPQFIFQYYEEEERQRGNFPDRFSGHQFPNYSSELNVNALLLGDSALYLCASCRLAGFASTDTQYFGPGTRLTVL.